Here is one TCR beta chain with its context. The sample belongs to a study of T cell changes during pregnancy in multiple sclerosis. Generated by immunoSEQ multiplex PCR, the TCRdb table keeps only in-frame clones and is missing some. The repertoire has roughly 42,000 clones, approximately 90% of them found once; the top ten carry 0.95% to 1.5%. The CDR3 totals 14 residues. CDR1 is GTSNPN and CDR2 is SVGIG in the germline V gene (reference sequence). V lost 5 bases, J lost 7 bases, and 7 bases stayed unmatched. The V gene is TRBV30, the J gene TRBJ2-1; 11 bases agree with TRBD2. The clonotype was recovered from a female donor with multiple sclerosis, enrolled in a pregnancy study. The source was CD4+ T cells from peripheral blood mononuclear cells, collected in the second trimester of pregnancy. CDR3 sequence: CAWDTSGSTNEQFF. As DNA, the CDR3 is TGTGCCTGGGACACTAGCGGGAGCACGAATGAGCAGTTCTTC.